These 15 T cell receptor beta chains share one sample of origin, sequenced in a study of shared clonotypes between healthy human individuals. This table comes from immunoSEQ multiplex PCR, and its TCRdb copy is limited to in-frame clones, with some not included. The table lists about 92,000 clones, 60% to 75% of them singletons. Specimen: memory CD8+ T cells sorted from blood. Subset defined: CD45RO+ cells pooled with CCR7-negative TemRA cells. Every receptor here comes from a man between 25 and 39 years old in good health.

The V and J genes are TRBV5-4 and TRBJ2-4; 12 bases are a match to TRBD2. V shed 4 bases, J shed 7 bases, and the junction held 9 bases outside the gene matches. This CDR3 has 16 residues. The germline gives CDR1 SGHNT, CDR2 YYREEE (reference sequence). CDR3 nucleotides: TGTGCCAGCAGCCAAGATGAGACTAGCGGGAGTAACATTCAGTACTTC. Its translation is CASSQDETSGSNIQYF.

V gene TRBV7-2 combines with J gene TRBJ2-5; 7 bases are shared with TRBD2. CDR3 size: 15 residues. Germline V gene sequence: CDR1 SGHTA, CDR2 FQGNSA. Trimming cost V 3 bases and J 8 bases; bases outside gene matches: 12. The CDR3 nucleotides are TGTGCCAGCAGCTTCTCGCGCCTAGCGGCAGTAACCCAGTACTTC. It specifies CASSFSRLAAVTQYF.

The V and J genes are TRBV15 and TRBJ2-2, with TRBD1 matching over 9 bases. The CDR3 length is 14 residues. J lost 7 bases, V lost 4 bases, and 4 bases had no gene match. The germline V gene has CDR1 LNHNV and CDR2 YYDKDF (reference sequence). The CDR3 nucleotides read TGTGCCACCAGCATTGGACAGGGGATCGGGGAGCTGTTTTTT. Protein: CATSIGQGIGELFF.

The chain combines TRBV11-2 with TRBJ2-1; D not certain. Trimming stripped 1 base from V and 5 bases from J, with 12 bases between. The CDR3 extends over 15 amino acids. Germline lookup yields CDR1 SGHAT and CDR2 FQNNGV. The CDR3 sequence is CASSLGSAVHNEQFF. For the CDR3, the DNA is TGTGCCAGCAGCTTAGGGAGCGCAGTTCACAATGAGCAGTTCTTC.

The CDR3 DNA reads TGTGCCAGTAATCGGGAAGGCTACGGCAATCAGCCCCAGCATTTT. It yields the protein CASNREGYGNQPQHF. This chain links TRBV19 with TRBJ1-5; unclear D gene. This CDR3 is built from 15 residues. The germline gives CDR1 LNHDA, CDR2 SQIVND (reference sequence). The V and J ends lost 7 bases and 2 bases respectively, with 15 bases between them.

This clone was picked up many times. The chain has TRBV7-9 and TRBJ2-7; D assignment may be TRBD1 or TRBD2 (5 bases each). The CDR3 length is 12 residues. Trimming left V 4 bases short and J 9 bases short, with 13 bases between. Germline CDR1 is SEHNR and CDR2 is FQNEAQ (reference sequence). The DNA for the CDR3 is TGTGCCAGCAGCTCTTGGGAGAGGGGGCAGTACTTC. It is translated as CASSSWERGQYF.

CDR3 region: CASSDDEGDTQYF. The CDR3, as DNA: TGTGCCAGCAGTGACGACGAGGGAGATACGCAGTATTTT. The chain uses TRBV6-4 and TRBJ2-3, with D possibly TRBD2 on 5 matching bases. The ends were cut back, 2 bases at V and 5 bases at J, with 8 bases in the middle. Germline assignment: CDR1 MRHNA and CDR2 SNTAGT. The CDR3 runs to 13 residues.

This clone was detected many times. The chain is built from TRBV6-6 and TRBJ2-7, with no clear D. Germline loops: CDR1 MNHNY, CDR2 SVGAGI (reference sequence). V gave up 6 bases and J gave up 5 bases, with 17 bases separating them. This CDR3 is 14 amino acids long. CDR3 in DNA: TGTGCCAGCAGCCCCCTCGGACGGAACAACGAGCAGTACTTC. Protein: CASSPLGRNNEQYF.

The chain employs TRBV7-9 and TRBJ2-2; D is undetermined. This CDR3 spans 11 amino acids. Looked up from germline, CDR1 is SEHNR and CDR2 is FQNEAQ (reference sequence). Trimming shortened V by 6 bases and J by 6 bases, and 5 bases separated the two germline ends. CDR3 residues: CASRQPGELFF. CDR3 DNA: TGTGCCAGCAGGCAGCCCGGGGAGCTGTTTTTT.

The chain combines TRBV19 with TRBJ2-7; 7 nucleotides agree with TRBD2. Unmatched junction bases numbered 4, after V lost 3 bases and J lost 2 bases. Germline V gives CDR1 LNHDA, CDR2 SQIVND (reference sequence). The CDR3 covers 14 residues. This CDR3 reads CASSIRGTTYEQYF. Written as DNA, the CDR3 is TGTGCCAGTAGTATTAGAGGGACTACCTACGAGCAGTACTTC.

The chain couples TRBV7-9 to TRBJ2-7; the match to TRBD1 covers 9 bases. The CDR3 is 16 amino acids. CDR1 is SEHNR and CDR2 is FQNEAQ in the germline V gene (reference sequence). V shed 1 base and J 3 bases; nucleotides not matched to a gene: 7. The CDR3 DNA follows: TGTGCCAGCAGCTTAGTTGGGACAGGGTATCGCTACGAGCAGTACTTC. It specifies CASSLVGTGYRYEQYF.

The chain is built from TRBV15 and TRBJ2-5; TRBD2 matches at 12 bases. The CDR3 runs 17 residues. With V trimmed by 7 bases and J by 0 bases, 9 bases remained unmatched. The germline gives CDR1 LNHNV, CDR2 YYDKDF (reference sequence). This CDR3 reads CATTPASGRVNQETQYF. The DNA of the CDR3 is TGTGCCACCACCCCCGCTAGCGGGAGGGTCAACCAAGAGACCCAGTACTTC. Filled out from reference TRBV15 and TRBJ2-5, the complete variable domain reads DAMVIQNPRYQVTQFGKPVTLSCSQTLNHNVMYWYQQKSSQAPKLLFHYYDKDFNNEADTPDNFQSRRPNTSFCFLDIRSPGLGDTAMYLCATTPASGRVNQETQYFGPGTRLLVL.

This sequence joins TRBV14 and TRBJ2-2, with D perhaps matching TRBD1 or TRBD2 (6 bases each). This CDR3 comprises 17 residues. The V and J ends lost 3 bases and 8 bases respectively, with 22 bases between them. Germline V gene lookup returns CDR1 SGHDN and CDR2 FVKESK. The CDR3 region is CASSQGGRRYTEGELFF. The CDR3 nucleotides read TGTGCCAGCAGCCAGGGGGGCCGCCGATACACCGAGGGGGAGCTGTTTTTT.

In this sample, this clone turned up once. This chain uses TRBV28 with TRBJ1-5; TRBD1 aligns across 8 bases. The CDR3 sequence is 17 residues long. With 3 bases clipped from V and 6 bases from J, the junction kept 13 bases outside the gene matches. Germline CDR1 reads MDHEN; CDR2 reads SYDVKM. CDR3: CASSFGGPGGYRQPQHF. CDR3 sequence (DNA): TGTGCCAGCAGTTTTGGGGGCCCAGGGGGCTATCGTCAGCCCCAGCATTTT.

In its sample, this clone was seen many times. The sample carries other DNA sequences with the same CDR3. The genes are TRBV10-2 and TRBJ1-5; D gene ambiguous. Between the trimmed V and J ends, which lost 0 bases and 0 bases, there was a span of 9 bases. Germline CDR1 and CDR2: WSHSY and SAAADI. There are 16 residues in the CDR3. CDR3 protein: CASSESPGNSNQPQHF. The CDR3 bases are TGCGCCAGCAGTGAGTCGCCGGGAAATAGCAATCAGCCCCAGCATTTT.